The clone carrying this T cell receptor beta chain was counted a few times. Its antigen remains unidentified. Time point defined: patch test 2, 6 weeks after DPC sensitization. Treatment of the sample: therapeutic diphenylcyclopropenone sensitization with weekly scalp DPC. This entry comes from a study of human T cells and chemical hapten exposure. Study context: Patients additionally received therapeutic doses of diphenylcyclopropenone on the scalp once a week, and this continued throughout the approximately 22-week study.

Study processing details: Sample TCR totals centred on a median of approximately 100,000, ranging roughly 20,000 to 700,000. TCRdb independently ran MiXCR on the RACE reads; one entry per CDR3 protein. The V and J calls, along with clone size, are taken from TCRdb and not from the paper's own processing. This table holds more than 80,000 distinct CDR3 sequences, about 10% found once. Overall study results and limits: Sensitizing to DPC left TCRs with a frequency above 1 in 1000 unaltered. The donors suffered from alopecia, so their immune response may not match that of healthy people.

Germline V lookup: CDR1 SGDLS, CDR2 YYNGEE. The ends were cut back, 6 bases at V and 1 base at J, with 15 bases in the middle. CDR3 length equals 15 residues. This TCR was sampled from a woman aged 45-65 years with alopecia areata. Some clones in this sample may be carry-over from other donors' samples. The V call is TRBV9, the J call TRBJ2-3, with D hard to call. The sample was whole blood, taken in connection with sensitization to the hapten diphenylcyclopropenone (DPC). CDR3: CASTSRVTGTDTQYF. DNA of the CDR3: TGTGCCAGCACCTCAAGGGTAACCGGCACAGATACGCAGTATTTT.